This TCR beta chain comes out of a study of beta chain features in type 1 diabetes. Expressed TCRB transcripts were sequenced because the entire RNA isolate underwent reverse transcription. Libraries were prepared by immunoSEQ multiplex PCR; TCRdb keeps only in-frame clonotypes and omits some of them. This table has roughly 240,000 clones, 13% to 15% appearing once. This clone was detected only a few times. Sequenced material: naive CD4+ T cells from blood. This clonotype originated in a woman aged 40-49 years in good health.

For the CDR3, the DNA is TGCGCCAGCAGCCCTTCTCTAACACAGGGGACATACGCTTTCTTT. It translates to CASSPSLTQGTYAFF. V is TRBV4-1 and J is TRBJ1-1; TRBD1 aligns across 7 bases. From germline, CDR1 is MGHRA and CDR2 YSYEKL. J lost 11 bases, V lost 4 bases, and 16 bases had no gene match. The length of the CDR3 is 15 residues.